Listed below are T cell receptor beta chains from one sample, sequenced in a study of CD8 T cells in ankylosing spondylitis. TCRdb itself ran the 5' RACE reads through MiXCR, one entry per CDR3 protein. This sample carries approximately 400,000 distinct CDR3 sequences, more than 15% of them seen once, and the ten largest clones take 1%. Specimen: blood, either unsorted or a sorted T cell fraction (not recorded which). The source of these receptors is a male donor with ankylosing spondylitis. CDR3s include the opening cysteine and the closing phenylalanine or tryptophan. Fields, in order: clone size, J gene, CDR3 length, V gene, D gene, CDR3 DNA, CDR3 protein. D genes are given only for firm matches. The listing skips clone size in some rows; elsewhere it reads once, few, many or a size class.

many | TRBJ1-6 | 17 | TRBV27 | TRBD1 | TGTGCCAGCAGGACGGATCAGGGGGGCTCCTATAATTCACCCCTCCACTTT | CASRTDQGGSYNSPLHF
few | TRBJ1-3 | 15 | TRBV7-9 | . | TGTGCCAGCATGGGGTGGGGAAGCTCTGGAAACACCATATATTTT | CASMGWGSSGNTIYF
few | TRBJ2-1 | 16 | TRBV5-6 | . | TGTGCCAGCAGCCTACCAGTTCCGGGACGGTACAATGAGCAGTTCTTC | CASSLPVPGRYNEQFF
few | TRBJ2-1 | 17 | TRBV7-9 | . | TGTGCCAGCAGCACAGGACGGGGGCGGACGACCTACAATGAGCAGTTCTTC | CASSTGRGRTTYNEQFF
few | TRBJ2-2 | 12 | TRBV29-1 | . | TGCAGCGTTGCAAGCTCCGGCGGGGAGCTGTTTTTT | CSVASSGGELFF
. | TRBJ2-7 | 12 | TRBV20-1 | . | TGCAGTGCAGGGACTGGGGCTTACGAGCAGTACTTC | CSAGTGAYEQYF
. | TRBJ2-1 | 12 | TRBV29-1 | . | TGCAGCGCCCTGGACAGAAACAATGAGCAGTTCTTC | CSALDRNNEQFF
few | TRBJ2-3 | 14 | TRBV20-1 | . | TGCAGTGCTAGAGGGCTAGAATTCACAGATACGCAGTATTTT | CSARGLEFTDTQYF
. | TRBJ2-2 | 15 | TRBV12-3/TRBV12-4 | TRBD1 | TGTGCCAGCAGCCGTAGGACAGGGGGGACCGGGGAGCTGTTTTTT | CASSRRTGGTGELFF
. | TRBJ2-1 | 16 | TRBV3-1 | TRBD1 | TGTGCCAGCAGCCAATTGTCCGGGACAGGGCTCCATGAGCAGTTCTTC | CASSQLSGTGLHEQFF
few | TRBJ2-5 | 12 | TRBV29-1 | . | TGCAGCGTTGAAACATTGGGGGAGACCCAGTACTTC | CSVETLGETQYF
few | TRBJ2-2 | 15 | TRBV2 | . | TGTGCCAGCAGTGCCACCGGTGGGGTCCCCGGGGAGCTGTTTTTT | CASSATGGVPGELFF
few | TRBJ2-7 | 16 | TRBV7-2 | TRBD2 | TGTGCCAGCAGCTCACAGACTGGACTAGCATCCTACGAGCAGTACTTC | CASSSQTGLASYEQYF
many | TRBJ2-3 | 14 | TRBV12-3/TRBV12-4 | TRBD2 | TGTGCCAGCAGAGGACTAGCGGGGACAGATACGCAGTATTTT | CASRGLAGTDTQYF
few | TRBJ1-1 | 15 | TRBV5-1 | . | TGCGCCAGCAGCTTGGGAATGGATAGGAACACTGAAGCTTTCTTT | CASSLGMDRNTEAFF
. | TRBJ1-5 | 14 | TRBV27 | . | TGTGCCAGCAGTTTAATTAAGAGCAATCAGCCCCAGCATTTT | CASSLIKSNQPQHF
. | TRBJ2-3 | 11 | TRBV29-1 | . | TGCAGCGTTGGAGCGCCCGATACGCAGTATTTT | CSVGAPDTQYF
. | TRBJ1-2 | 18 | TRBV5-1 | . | TGCGCCAGCAGCCCGCAGGGTGGATCCGAAATAGCTAACTATGGCTACACCTTC | CASSPQGGSEIANYGYTF
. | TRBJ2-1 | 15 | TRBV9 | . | TGTGCCAGCAGCGGAACCGATCAGACTCTGGGAGAGCAGTTCTTC | CASSGTDQTLGEQFF
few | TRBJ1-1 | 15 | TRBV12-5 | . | TGTGCTAGTGGTCCCCCCTTGACGCATCTCACTGAAGCTTTCTTT | CASGPPLTHLTEAFF
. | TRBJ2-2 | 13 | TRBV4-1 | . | TGCGCCAGCAGCCTTTCTAGTCCCGGGGAGCTGTTTTTT | CASSLSSPGELFF
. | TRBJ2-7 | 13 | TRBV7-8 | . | TGTGCGGGAGCTGCGGACAGAGCCTACGAGCAGTACTTC | CAGAADRAYEQYF
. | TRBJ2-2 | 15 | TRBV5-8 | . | TGTGCCAGCAGCCCGTTGAGGGCAAACACCGGGGAGCTGTTTTTT | CASSPLRANTGELFF
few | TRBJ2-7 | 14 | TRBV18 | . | TGTGCCAGCTCAGGAGCGCTGACCTACCGCGAGCAGTACTTC | CASSGALTYREQYF
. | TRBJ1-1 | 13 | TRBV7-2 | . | TGTGCCAGCAGCTTAGATAAGGGGACAAGAGCTTTCTTT | CASSLDKGTRAFF
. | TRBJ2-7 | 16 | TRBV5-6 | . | TGTGCCAGCAGCTTGGTTTGGGGCCCTCGGTCCTACGAGCAGTACTTC | CASSLVWGPRSYEQYF
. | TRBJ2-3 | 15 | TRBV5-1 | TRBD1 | TGCGCCAGCAGCATGGGACAGGGCCGCACAGATACGCAGTATTTT | CASSMGQGRTDTQYF
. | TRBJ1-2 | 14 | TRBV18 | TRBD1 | TGTGCCAGCTCACTAAACGGACAGGTCTATGGCTACACCTTC | CASSLNGQVYGYTF
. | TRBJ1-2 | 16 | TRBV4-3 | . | TGCGCCAGCAGCCAAGATCCGCTGCGGGCCGATGGTGGCTACACCTTC | CASSQDPLRADGGYTF
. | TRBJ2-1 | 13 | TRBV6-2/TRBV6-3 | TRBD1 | TGTGCCAGTGGGGACAGGGCGTACAATGAGCAGTTCTTC | CASGDRAYNEQFF
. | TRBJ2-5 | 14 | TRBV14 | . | TGTGCCAGCAGCCAGTTTAGTCCTCCGGAGACCCAGTACTTC | CASSQFSPPETQYF
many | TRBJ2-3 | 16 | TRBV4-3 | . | TGCGCCAGCAGCCAAGATCTGGCAGGGAGCACAGATACGCAGTATTTT | CASSQDLAGSTDTQYF
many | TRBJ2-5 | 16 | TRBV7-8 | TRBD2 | TGTGCCAGCAGCAAACCGACCGGGGGGGGCCTGGAGACCCAGTACTTC | CASSKPTGGGLETQYF
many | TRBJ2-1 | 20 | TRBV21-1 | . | TGTGCCAGCAGCAAAAGGGGCCCTAGTTTTCGGCGGGGGGATAACAATGAGCAGTTCTTC | CASSKRGPSFRRGDNNEQFF
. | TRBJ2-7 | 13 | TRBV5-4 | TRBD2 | TGTGCCACCACGTACGGGAGGGGCGGCGAGCAGTACTTC | CATTYGRGGEQYF
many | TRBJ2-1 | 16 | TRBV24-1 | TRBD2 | TGTGCCACCAGTGCCGGGCGGGGGAACTCCTACAATGAGCAGTTCTTC | CATSAGRGNSYNEQFF
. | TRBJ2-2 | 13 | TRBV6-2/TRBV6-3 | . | TGTGCCAGCAGTTCGGAGAACACCGGGGAGCTGTTTTTT | CASSSENTGELFF
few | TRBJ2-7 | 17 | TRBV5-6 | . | TGTGCCAGCAGCTTAATTCCGCGCCCCGAAGGGTCCTACGAGCAGTACTTC | CASSLIPRPEGSYEQYF
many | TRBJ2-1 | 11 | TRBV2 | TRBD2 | TGTGCCAGCAGTGAGGGGACTAAGCAGTTCTTC | CASSEGTKQFF
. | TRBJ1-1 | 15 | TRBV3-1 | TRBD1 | TGTGCCAGCAGCAAGATCCAGGGGGCGTATGGTGAAGCTTTCTTT | CASSKIQGAYGEAFF
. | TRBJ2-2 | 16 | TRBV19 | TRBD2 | TGTGCCAGTAAGACGGGACTAGCGGACCTGACCGGGGAGCTGTTTTTT | CASKTGLADLTGELFF
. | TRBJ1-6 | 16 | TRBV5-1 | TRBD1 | TGCGCCAGCAGCCCAAGACAGGGCTCTAATAATTCACCCCTCCACTTT | CASSPRQGSNNSPLHF
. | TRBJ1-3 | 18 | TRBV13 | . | TGTGCCAGCTCACCGACAGGAAAAACCCCGGCGTCTGGAAACACCATATATTTT | CASSPTGKTPASGNTIYF
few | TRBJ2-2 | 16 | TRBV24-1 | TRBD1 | TGTGCCACCAGTGACAGAGGACAGGGTCGGACCGGGGAGCTGTTTTTT | CATSDRGQGRTGELFF
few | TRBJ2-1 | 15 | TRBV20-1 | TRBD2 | TGCAGTGCTAGAGTAGCGGGAGGGCTCAGGAATGAGCAGTTCTTC | CSARVAGGLRNEQFF
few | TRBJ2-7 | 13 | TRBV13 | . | TGTGCCAGCAGCTTACGGGCCGGGGACGAGCAGTACTTC | CASSLRAGDEQYF
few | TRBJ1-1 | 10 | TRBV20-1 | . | TGCAGTGCCTGGGACACTGAAGCTTTCTTT | CSAWDTEAFF
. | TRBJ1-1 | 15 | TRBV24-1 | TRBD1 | TGTGCCACCAGTGACTCCGGGACAGGGTACACTGAAGCTTTCTTT | CATSDSGTGYTEAFF
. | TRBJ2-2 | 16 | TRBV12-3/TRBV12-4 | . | . | CASSPSGGAHGELFFF
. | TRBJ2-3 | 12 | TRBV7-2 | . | TGTGCCAGCAGCGCGGGTCGCTATACGCAGTATTTT | CASSAGRYTQYF